The 16 T cell receptor beta chains given below trace back to one sample, sequenced in a study of graft-versus-host responses after intestinal transplantation. Antigens of these TCRs are unknown. This table comes from immunoSEQ multiplex PCR, and its TCRdb copy is limited to in-frame clones, with some not included. The sample has about 110,000 clones; 80% to 95% are singletons. The sequenced sample was unstimulated CD8+ T cells sorted from spleen or lymph node cells, obtained before intestinal transplant. The receptors come from a human donor who received an intestinal transplant.

Concerning this clone: This sample also contains other DNA sequences that code for the same CDR3. The V and J genes are TRBV5-6 and TRBJ2-7; D remains ambiguous. V was shortened by 0 bases and J by 1 base, with 5 bases between the two germline ends. Germline-derived CDR1 and CDR2 are SGHDT and YYEEEE. The CDR3 runs 13 residues. This chain's CDR3 is CASSLGRSYEQYF. The CDR3 bases are TGTGCCAGCAGCTTGGGTAGGTCCTACGAGCAGTACTTC.

V is TRBV5-1 and J is TRBJ2-1, with 12 nucleotides matching TRBD1. CDR3 length: 15 residues. The junction had 6 bases not matched to a gene; V was cut back by 4 bases and J by 7 bases. Germline V lookup: CDR1 SGHRS, CDR2 YFSETQ. The DNA for the CDR3 is TGCGCCAGCAGCGGGGGACAGGGGGCAGGGAATGAGCAGTTCTTC. It is translated as CASSGGQGAGNEQFF.

The rearrangement links TRBV6-4 to TRBJ2-1; D ambiguous. Trimming removed 3 bases from V and 4 bases from J, with 13 bases in between. This CDR3 contains 15 residues. Germline V gene lookup returns CDR1 MRHNA and CDR2 SNTAGT. The CDR3 bases are TGTGCCAGCAGTGAATCTGGTGATGGTTACAATGAGCAGTTCTTC. Amino acid sequence: CASSESGDGYNEQFF.

J is TRBJ2-1 and V is TRBV27; the match to TRBD2 covers 11 bases. Germline CDR1 is MNHEY and CDR2 is SMNVEV (reference sequence). The CDR3 runs 18 residues. The ends lost 2 bases at V and 1 base at J; junction bases unmatched: 7. CDR3 coding DNA: TGTGCCAGCAGTTTACTACGGGGACTAGCGGTGTCCTACAATGAGCAGTTCTTC. This gives the protein CASSLLRGLAVSYNEQFF.

This clone was seen once. V and J are TRBV7-3 and TRBJ2-6; 9 bases are a match to TRBD1. The CDR3 totals 16 residues. The V and J ends lost 5 bases and 2 bases, in that order; junction bases with no gene match: 4. The germline CDR1 and CDR2 sequences are SGHTA and FQGTGA. The CDR3 DNA sequence: TGTGCCAGCAGCAGCCGACAGGGGGCTGGGGCCAACGTCCTGACTTTC. Residues: CASSSRQGAGANVLTF.

The chain carries TRBV2 and TRBJ2-7, with 9 bases fitting TRBD2. Trimming removed 6 bases from V and 0 bases from J; junction bases left unmatched: 18. The CDR3 totals 19 residues. Germline V gene data show CDR1 as SNHLY and CDR2 as FYNNEI. The CDR3 sequence is CASSDAGTATSGSSYEQYF. CDR3 sequence (DNA): TGTGCCAGCAGCGATGCCGGGACCGCGACTAGCGGCAGCTCCTACGAGCAGTACTTC.

The V and J genes are TRBV15 and TRBJ2-5, with 7 bases that match TRBD1. The tail of the sequence fits TRBJ2-7 better, so the J call may be wrong. Germline V gene lookup returns CDR1 LNHNV and CDR2 YYDKDF (reference sequence). This CDR3 has 16 residues. DNA of the CDR3: TGTGCCACCAGCAGAGACCAGGGGGTCCTACCCCACGAGCAGTACTTC. Its translation: CATSRDQGVLPHEQYF.

The rearrangement uses TRBV7-2 and TRBJ2-5; 14 bases fit TRBD2. The CDR3 loop spans 17 amino acids. Germline CDR1 SGHTA, CDR2 FQGNSA. V was clipped by 5 bases and J by 5 bases; unmatched bases: 10. The CDR3 is CASSHRLAGGPPETQYF. CDR3 coding DNA: TGTGCCAGCAGCCACAGACTAGCGGGAGGGCCCCCTGAGACCCAGTACTTC.

Worth noting for this clone: The identical CDR3 is also encoded by other nucleotide sequences in the sample. CDR3 bases: TGTGCCAGCAGCTCGACGGATAGCAATCAGCCCCAGCATTTT. This sequence encodes CASSSTDSNQPQHF. J is TRBJ1-5 and V is TRBV7-9; D unclear. The CDR3 consists of 14 residues. V shed 4 bases and J shed 0 bases, with 7 bases lying between them. CDR1 is SEHNR, CDR2 FQNEAQ, per germline (reference sequence).

This rearrangement joins TRBV29-1 to TRBJ1-2; D is unresolved. V dropped 7 bases and J dropped 4 bases, with 16 bases sitting between them. The CDR3 spans 13 residues. In germline, CDR1 is SQVTM, CDR2 ANQGSEA. CDR3 in DNA: TGCAGCGCCCGGGAGTCGGGAGTCTATGGCTACACCTTC. Encoded protein: CSARESGVYGYTF.

The CDR3: CASSSEDGGCNQPQHF. CDR3 DNA sequence: TGTGCCAGCAGCTCAGAGGATGGTGGTTGCAATCAGCCCCAGCATTTT. J is TRBJ1-5 and V is TRBV21-1. TRBV21-1 is a listed pseudogene. CDR3 length equals 16 residues.

The chain links TRBV14 to TRBJ2-1; 8 nucleotides line up with TRBD2. After removal of 4 bases from V and 2 bases from J, the junction contained 13 bases not matched to a gene. The CDR3 sequence is 18 residues long. Germline loops: CDR1 SGHDN, CDR2 FVKESK. For the CDR3, the DNA is TGTGCCAGCAGCCCGCGAGCGGGAGTGTCAGTGGCCTACAATGAGCAGTTCTTC. This gives the protein CASSPRAGVSVAYNEQFF.

This clone was detected only a few times. This sequence joins TRBV6-6 and TRBJ2-7; D remains ambiguous. Germline CDR1 reads MNHNY; CDR2 reads SVGAGI (reference sequence). Between the trimmed V and J ends, which lost 0 bases and 5 bases, there was a span of 14 bases. The CDR3 is 15 residues long. In DNA form, the CDR3 reads TGTGCCAGCAGTTACTCGAGGCTACCTGACCACGAGCAGTACTTC. Its translation: CASSYSRLPDHEQYF.

V usage is TRBV5-6 and J usage is TRBJ1-1, with TRBD1 as a possible D gene (5 bases). The CDR3 covers 12 residues. Germline V gives CDR1 SGHDT, CDR2 YYEEEE. V lost 2 bases and J lost 11, with 13 bases in between. Here the CDR3 reads CASSLQADGAFF. CDR3 coding DNA: TGTGCCAGCAGCTTACAGGCGGACGGGGCTTTCTTT.

This chain connects TRBV12-5 to TRBJ1-2; D uncertain. The CDR3 extends over 13 amino acids. With 2 bases removed from V and 3 bases from J, the gap between germline ends came to 7 bases. Germline CDR1 and CDR2: LGHNT and FRNRAP. The CDR3 reads CASGLNAYYGYTF. The CDR3 region has the DNA TGTGCTAGTGGTTTGAACGCTTACTATGGCTACACCTTC.

The chain links TRBV11-2 to TRBJ1-4; 7 nucleotides match TRBD1. CDR3 size: 16 residues. V gave up 5 bases and J gave up 5 bases; unmatched junction bases: 11. Germline V gene data show CDR1 as SGHAT and CDR2 as FQNNGV. The CDR3 here is CASSPVGGRENEKLFF. For the CDR3, the DNA is TGTGCCAGCAGCCCAGTAGGGGGCAGGGAAAATGAAAAACTGTTTTTT.